The 13 T cell receptor beta chains listed next were all sequenced from one sample in a study of blood T cell repertoires in COVID-19. Sequencing was performed with immunoSEQ multiplex PCR; in TCRdb, only in-frame clones are kept and a portion is missing. The table includes approximately 180,000 clones, about 88% detected once. Material: PBMCs or T cells enriched from blood (not recorded which). Source of these receptors: a woman aged 40 to 50 with acute COVID-19.

The chain is built from TRBV10-3 and TRBJ1-6; no reliable D call. CDR1 is ENHRY, CDR2 SYGVKD, per germline. The CDR3 has 9 amino acids. With 11 bases removed from V and 7 bases from J, the gap between germline ends came to 3 bases. CDR3 DNA sequence: TGTGCCCCGAATTCACCCCTCCACTTT. It specifies CAPNSPLHF.

The chain recombines TRBV7-9 with TRBJ2-4; TRBD1 matches 8 bases. From germline, CDR1 is SEHNR and CDR2 FQNEAQ (reference sequence). The CDR3 loop spans 16 amino acids. With 5 bases clipped from V and 7 bases from J, the junction kept 13 bases outside the gene matches. Here the CDR3 reads CASSEGQGSSSNIQYF. Here the CDR3 DNA reads TGTGCCAGCAGCGAAGGACAGGGTAGTTCTTCGAACATTCAGTACTTC.

This clone was counted ten times or more. The V gene is TRBV5-4, the J gene TRBJ2-7, with 8 bases lining up with TRBD2. The J segment lost 4 bases and the V segment lost 2 bases, leaving 2 bases of the junction unmatched. Germline loops: CDR1 SGHNT, CDR2 YYREEE (reference sequence). The CDR3 spans 13 residues. The CDR3 DNA sequence: TGTGCCAGCAGCTTCGGGGGGGAATACGAGCAGTACTTC. It translates to CASSFGGEYEQYF.

The chain employs TRBV28 and TRBJ1-1; no reliable D call. The germline V and J ends were trimmed by 2 bases and 4 bases, with 5 bases remaining between them. The CDR3 is made up of 12 amino acids. The germline V gene encodes CDR1 MDHEN and CDR2 SYDVKM. CDR3 sequence (DNA): TGTGCCAGCAGTTTAATCAGCACTGAAGCTTTCTTT. Translated, it gives CASSLISTEAFF.

The gene calls are TRBV5-1 and TRBJ1-2, with 8 nucleotides matching TRBD1. Per the germline V gene, CDR1 is SGHRS and CDR2 is YFSETQ. The J segment lost 5 bases and the V segment lost 0 bases, leaving 9 bases of the junction unmatched. CDR3 length: 16 amino acids. This CDR3 is CASSLEGSGGIYGYTF. The CDR3 region has the DNA TGCGCCAGCAGCTTGGAGGGTTCAGGGGGCATTTATGGCTACACCTTC. Combining the CDR3 with reference TRBV5-1 and TRBJ1-2 gives the whole variable domain KAGVTQTPRYLIKTRGQQVTLSCSPISGHRSVSWYQQTPGQGLQFLFEYFSETQRNKGNFPGRFSGRQFSNSRSEMNVSTLELGDSALYLCASSLEGSGGIYGYTFGSGTRLTVV.

This chain connects TRBV11-2 to TRBJ2-5; D is perhaps TRBD1 (6 bases). V dropped 9 bases and J dropped 2 bases, with 16 bases sitting between them. Germline V gene sequence: CDR1 SGHAT, CDR2 FQNNGV. There are 14 residues in the CDR3. CDR3 DNA sequence: TGTGCCAGTCGGCCAGGGGCAGCACAAGAGACCCAGTACTTC. It yields the protein CASRPGAAQETQYF.

The V gene is TRBV6-5, the J gene TRBJ2-2; TRBD2 matches 9 bases. Unmatched junction bases numbered 2, after V lost 4 bases and J lost 5 bases. The germline V gene has CDR1 MNHEY and CDR2 SVGAGI. The CDR3 totals 14 residues. CDR3 protein: CASSLAGATGELFF. CDR3 nucleotides: TGTGCCAGCAGTTTAGCGGGAGCGACCGGGGAGCTGTTTTTT.

The chain is built from TRBV7-9 and TRBJ2-1; D gene uncertain. Deletions cut 1 base from V and 2 bases from J, with 9 bases between. This CDR3 spans 15 amino acids. Per the germline V gene, CDR1 is SEHNR and CDR2 is FQNEAQ (reference sequence). In nucleotides, the CDR3 is TGTGCCAGCAGCTTAGGCACAGTCCCCTACAATGAGCAGTTCTTC. Translation: CASSLGTVPYNEQFF.

CDR3 region: CASSSAGTPSYEQYF. CDR3 sequence (DNA): TGTGCCAGCAGCTCCGCCGGGACACCCTCCTACGAGCAGTACTTC. The rearrangement joins TRBV7-9 to TRBJ2-7, with a tentative D call TRBD1 (6 bases). The germline V and J ends were trimmed by 4 bases and 0 bases, with 13 bases remaining between them. The CDR3 covers 15 residues. Germline V gene data show CDR1 as SEHNR and CDR2 as FQNEAQ (reference sequence).

J is TRBJ2-7 and V is TRBV6-1, with 12 positions matching TRBD2. Unmatched junction bases numbered 7, after V lost 3 bases and J lost 1 base. The germline V gene has CDR1 MNHNS and CDR2 SASEGT. This CDR3 has 17 amino acids. In DNA, the CDR3 is TGTGCCAGCAGTGATCCACGGACTAGCGGGGTATCCTACGAGCAGTACTTC. Translating gives CASSDPRTSGVSYEQYF.

The chain couples TRBV30 to TRBJ2-1; a possible D gene is TRBD1 (5 bases). Germline-derived CDR1 and CDR2 are GTSNPN and SVGIG (reference sequence). This CDR3 spans 13 amino acids. V was trimmed by 4 bases and J by 5 bases, leaving 12 bases between them. The CDR3 DNA is TGTGCCTGGAATGCCAGGGTCAACAATGAGCAGTTCTTC. Its protein is CAWNARVNNEQFF.

J is TRBJ2-1 and V is TRBV6-5; 7 nucleotides agree with TRBD2. The CDR3 consists of 14 residues. Germline V CDR1 and CDR2: MNHEY, SVGAGI. V lost 10 bases and J lost 2; bases outside the gene matches: 8. CDR3 DNA sequence: TGTGCCATCTGGGGCGGGGGAACCTACAATGAGCAGTTCTTC. Its translation is CAIWGGGTYNEQFF.

The chain joins TRBV28 to TRBJ1-3; tentative D call: TRBD1 (5 bases). CDR1 and CDR2 from the germline V gene are MDHEN and SYDVKM. Trimming left V 4 bases short and J 0 bases short, with 19 bases between. The CDR3 has 18 amino acids. CDR3 sequence reads: CASSSGGVSGDSGNTIYF. CDR3 in DNA: TGTGCCAGCAGTTCCGGAGGGGTCAGTGGTGACTCTGGAAACACCATATATTTT.